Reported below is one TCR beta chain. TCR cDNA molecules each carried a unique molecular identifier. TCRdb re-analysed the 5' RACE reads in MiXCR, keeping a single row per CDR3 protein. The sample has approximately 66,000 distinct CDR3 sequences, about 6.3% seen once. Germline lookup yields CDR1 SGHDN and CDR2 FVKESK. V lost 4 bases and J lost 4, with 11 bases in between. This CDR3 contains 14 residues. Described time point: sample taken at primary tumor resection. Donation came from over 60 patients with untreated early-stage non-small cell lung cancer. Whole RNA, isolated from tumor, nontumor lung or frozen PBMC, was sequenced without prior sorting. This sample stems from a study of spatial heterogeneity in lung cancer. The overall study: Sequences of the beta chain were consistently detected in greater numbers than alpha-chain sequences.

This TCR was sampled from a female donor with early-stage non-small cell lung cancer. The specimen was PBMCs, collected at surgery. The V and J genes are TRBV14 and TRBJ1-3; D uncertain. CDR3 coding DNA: TGTGCCAGCAGCCCGCTCGGTCCGGGAAACACCATATATTTT. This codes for CASSPLGPGNTIYF.